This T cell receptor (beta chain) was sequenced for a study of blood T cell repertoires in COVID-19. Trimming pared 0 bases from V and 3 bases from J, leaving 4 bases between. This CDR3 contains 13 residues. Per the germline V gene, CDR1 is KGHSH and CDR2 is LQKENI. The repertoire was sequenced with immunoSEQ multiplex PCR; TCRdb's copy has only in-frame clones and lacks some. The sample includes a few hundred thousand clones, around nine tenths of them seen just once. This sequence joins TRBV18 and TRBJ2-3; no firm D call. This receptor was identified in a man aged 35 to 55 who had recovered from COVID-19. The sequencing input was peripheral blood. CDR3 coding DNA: TGTGCCAGCTCACCACCTAGAACAGATACGCAGTATTTT. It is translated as CASSPPRTDTQYF.